Sequencing of this T cell receptor beta chain was carried out in a study of cytomegalovirus exposure and HLA in healthy donors. For the study at large: The early release's HLA-typed donors yielded 78 million or so unique TCRs. Findings and limits, study-wide: It was only CMV serostatus that was available as immune exposure information. A prior analysis recorded that most TCR beta V segments were productive about 87% or about 30% of the time.

The germline V gene encodes CDR1 SGHNT and CDR2 YYREEE (reference sequence). J lost 1 base, V lost 4 bases, and 4 bases had no gene match. The CDR3 sequence is 15 residues long. The PCR employed 60 Vbeta primers together with 13 Jbeta primers. Libraries were prepared by immunoSEQ multiplex PCR; TCRdb keeps only in-frame clonotypes and omits some of them. This sample yields more than 100,000 clones, of which approximately 10% are seen a single time; around 7% belongs to the top ten. Note on this clone: Its antigen is as yet unknown.

Though nominally healthy at sampling, donors likely had unrecorded immune exposures. The gene calls are TRBV5-4 and TRBJ2-7; 11 bases agree with TRBD2. The receptor comes from a woman between 40 and 50 years old in good health and CMV-seropositive. Sample: PBMCs. CDR3 nucleotide sequence: TGTGCCAGCAGCAAGACTAGCGGGGCTTCCTACGAGCAGTACTTC. Its translation is CASSKTSGASYEQYF.